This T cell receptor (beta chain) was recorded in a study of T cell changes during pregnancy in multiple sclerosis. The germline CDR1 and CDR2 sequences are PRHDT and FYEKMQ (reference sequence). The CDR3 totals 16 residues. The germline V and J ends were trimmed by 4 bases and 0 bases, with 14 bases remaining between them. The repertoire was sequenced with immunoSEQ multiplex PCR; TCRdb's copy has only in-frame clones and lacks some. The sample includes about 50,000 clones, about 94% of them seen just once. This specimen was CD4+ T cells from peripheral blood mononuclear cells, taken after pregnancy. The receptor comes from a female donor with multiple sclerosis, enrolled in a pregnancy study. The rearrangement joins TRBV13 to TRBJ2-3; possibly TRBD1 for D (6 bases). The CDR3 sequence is CASSSKDSPSTDTQYF. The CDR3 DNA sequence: TGTGCCAGCAGCTCGAAGGACAGCCCTAGCACAGATACGCAGTATTTT.